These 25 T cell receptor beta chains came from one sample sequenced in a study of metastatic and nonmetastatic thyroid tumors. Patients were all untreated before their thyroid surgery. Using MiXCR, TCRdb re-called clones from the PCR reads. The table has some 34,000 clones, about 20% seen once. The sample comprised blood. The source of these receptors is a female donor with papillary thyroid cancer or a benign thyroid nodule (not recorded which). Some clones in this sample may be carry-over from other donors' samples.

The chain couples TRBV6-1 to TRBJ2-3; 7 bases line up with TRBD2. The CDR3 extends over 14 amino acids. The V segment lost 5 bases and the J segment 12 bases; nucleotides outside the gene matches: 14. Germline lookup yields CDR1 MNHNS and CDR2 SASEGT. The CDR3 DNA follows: TGTGCCAGCAGTCAAGGACTAGATCCAGGTACTCAGTATTTT. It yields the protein CASSQGLDPGTQYF.

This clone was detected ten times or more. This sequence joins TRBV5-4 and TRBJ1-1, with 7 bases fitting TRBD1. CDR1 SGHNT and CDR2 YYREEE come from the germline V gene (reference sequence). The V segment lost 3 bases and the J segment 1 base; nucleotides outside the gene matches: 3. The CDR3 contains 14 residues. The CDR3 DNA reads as TGTGCCAGCAGCTCGAGGACAGGGAACACTGAAGCTTTCTTT. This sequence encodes CASSSRTGNTEAFF.

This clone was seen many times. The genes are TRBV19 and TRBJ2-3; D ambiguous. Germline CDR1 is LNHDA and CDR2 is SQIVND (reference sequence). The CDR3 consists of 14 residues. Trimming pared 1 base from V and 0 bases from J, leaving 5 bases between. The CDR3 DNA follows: TGTGCCAGTAGTATAGTACATAGCACAGATACGCAGTATTTT. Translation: CASSIVHSTDTQYF.

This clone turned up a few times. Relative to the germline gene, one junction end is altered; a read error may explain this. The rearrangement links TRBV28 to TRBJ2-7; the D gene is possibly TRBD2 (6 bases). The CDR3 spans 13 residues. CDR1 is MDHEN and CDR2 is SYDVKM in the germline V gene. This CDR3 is CASSLEGTYEQYF. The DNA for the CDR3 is TGTGCGAGCAGTTTGGAGGGCACCTACGAGCAGTACTTC. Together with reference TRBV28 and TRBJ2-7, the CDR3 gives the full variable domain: DVKVTQSSRYLVKRTGEKVFLECVQDMDHENMFWYRQDPGLGLRLIYFSYDVKMKEKGDIPEGYSVSREKKERFSLILESASTNQTSMYLCASSLEGTYEQYFGPGTRLTVT.

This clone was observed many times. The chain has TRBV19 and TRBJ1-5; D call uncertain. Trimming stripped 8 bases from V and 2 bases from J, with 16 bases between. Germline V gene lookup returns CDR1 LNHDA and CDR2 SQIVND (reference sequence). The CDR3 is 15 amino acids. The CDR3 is CASGEGVRGNQPQHF. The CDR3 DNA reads TGTGCCAGTGGGGAGGGCGTTAGGGGCAATCAGCCCCAGCATTTT.

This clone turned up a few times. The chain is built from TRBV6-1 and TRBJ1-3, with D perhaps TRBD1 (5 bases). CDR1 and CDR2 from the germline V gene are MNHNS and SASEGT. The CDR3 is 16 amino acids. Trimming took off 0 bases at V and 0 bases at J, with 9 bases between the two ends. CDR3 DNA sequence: TGTGCCAGCAGTGAAGCGGCGGGGGACTCTGGAAACACCATATATTTT. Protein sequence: CASSEAAGDSGNTIYF.

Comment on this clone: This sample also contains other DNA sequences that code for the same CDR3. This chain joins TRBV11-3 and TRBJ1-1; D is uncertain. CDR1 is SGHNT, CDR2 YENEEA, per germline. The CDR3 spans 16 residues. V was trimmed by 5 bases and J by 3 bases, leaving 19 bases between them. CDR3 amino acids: CASSQPVGGVYTEAFF. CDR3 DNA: TGTGCCAGCAGCCAACCTGTAGGTGGCGTATACACTGAAGCTTTCTTT.

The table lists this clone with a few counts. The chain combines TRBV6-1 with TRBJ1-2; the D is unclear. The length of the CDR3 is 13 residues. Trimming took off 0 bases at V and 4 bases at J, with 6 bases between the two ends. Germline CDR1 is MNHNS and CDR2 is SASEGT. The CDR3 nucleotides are TGTGCCAGCAGTGAAGCGGGTACCTATGGCTACACCTTC. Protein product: CASSEAGTYGYTF.

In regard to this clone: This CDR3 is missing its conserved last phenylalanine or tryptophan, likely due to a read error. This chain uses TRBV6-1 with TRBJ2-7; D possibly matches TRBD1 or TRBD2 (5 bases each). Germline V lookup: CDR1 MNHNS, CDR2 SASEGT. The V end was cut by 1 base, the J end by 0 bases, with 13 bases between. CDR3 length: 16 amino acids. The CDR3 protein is CASSEGLEGSSYEQYL. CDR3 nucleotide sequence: TGTGCCAGCAGTGAAGGGCTAGAGGGGAGCTCCTACGAGCAGTACCTC.

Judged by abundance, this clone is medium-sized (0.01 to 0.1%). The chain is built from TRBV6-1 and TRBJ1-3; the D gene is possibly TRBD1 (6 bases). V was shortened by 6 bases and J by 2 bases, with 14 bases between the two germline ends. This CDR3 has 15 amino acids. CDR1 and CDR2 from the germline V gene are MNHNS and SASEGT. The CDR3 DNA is TGTGCCAGCAGCCCCAATACAGGGCCTGGAAACACCATATATTTT. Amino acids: CASSPNTGPGNTIYF.

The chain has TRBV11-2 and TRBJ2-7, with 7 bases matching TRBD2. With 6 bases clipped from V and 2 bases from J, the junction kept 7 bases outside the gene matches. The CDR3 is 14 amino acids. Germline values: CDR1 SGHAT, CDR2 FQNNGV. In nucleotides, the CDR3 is TGTGCCAGCAGGTTCAGGGAGGGGACCTACGAGCAGTACTTC. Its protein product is CASRFREGTYEQYF.

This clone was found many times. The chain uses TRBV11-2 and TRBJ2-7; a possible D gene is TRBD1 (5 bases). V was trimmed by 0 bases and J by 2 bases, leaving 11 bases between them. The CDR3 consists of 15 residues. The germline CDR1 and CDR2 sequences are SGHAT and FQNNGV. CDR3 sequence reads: CASSLDMTDTYEQYF. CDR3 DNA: TGTGCCAGCAGCTTAGACATGACGGACACCTACGAGCAGTACTTC.

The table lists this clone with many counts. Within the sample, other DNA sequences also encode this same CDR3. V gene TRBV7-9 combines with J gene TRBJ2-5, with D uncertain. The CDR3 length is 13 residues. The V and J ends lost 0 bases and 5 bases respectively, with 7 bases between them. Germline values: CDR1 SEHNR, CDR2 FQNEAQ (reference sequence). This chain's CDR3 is CASSLAAVETQYF. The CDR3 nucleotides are TGTGCCAGCAGCTTAGCAGCAGTGGAGACCCAGTACTTC.

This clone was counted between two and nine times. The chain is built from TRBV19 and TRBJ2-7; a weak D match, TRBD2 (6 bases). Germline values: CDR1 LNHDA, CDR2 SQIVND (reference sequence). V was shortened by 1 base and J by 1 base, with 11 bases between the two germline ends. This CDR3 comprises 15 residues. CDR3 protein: CASSIVGDFSYEQYF. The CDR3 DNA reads TGTGCCAGTAGTATAGTCGGGGACTTTTCCTACGAGCAGTACTTC.

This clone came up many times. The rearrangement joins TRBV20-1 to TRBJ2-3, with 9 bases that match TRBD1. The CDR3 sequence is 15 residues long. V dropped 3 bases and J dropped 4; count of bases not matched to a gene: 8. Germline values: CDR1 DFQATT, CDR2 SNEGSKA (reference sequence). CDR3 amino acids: CSARFVGQGPDTQYF. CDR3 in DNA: TGCAGTGCTAGGTTTGTCGGACAGGGGCCAGATACGCAGTATTTT.

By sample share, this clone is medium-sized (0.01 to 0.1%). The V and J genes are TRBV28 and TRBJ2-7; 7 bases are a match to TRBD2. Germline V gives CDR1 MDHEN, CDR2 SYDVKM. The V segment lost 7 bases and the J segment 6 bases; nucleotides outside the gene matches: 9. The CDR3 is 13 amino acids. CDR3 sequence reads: CASTGGSRGEQYF. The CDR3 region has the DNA TGTGCCAGCACCGGGGGGAGTAGAGGCGAGCAGTACTTC.

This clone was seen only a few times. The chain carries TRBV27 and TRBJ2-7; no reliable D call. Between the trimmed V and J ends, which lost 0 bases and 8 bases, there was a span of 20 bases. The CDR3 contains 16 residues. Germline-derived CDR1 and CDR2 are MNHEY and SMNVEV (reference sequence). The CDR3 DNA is TGTGCCAGCAGTTTATCGGTCGGTACATGGTACGCTCAGCAGTACTTC. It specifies CASSLSVGTWYAQQYF.

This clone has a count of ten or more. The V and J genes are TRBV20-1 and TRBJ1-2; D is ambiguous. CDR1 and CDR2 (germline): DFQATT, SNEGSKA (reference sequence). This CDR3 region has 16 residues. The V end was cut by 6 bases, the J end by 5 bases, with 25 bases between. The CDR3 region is CSAPINRAENGYGYTF. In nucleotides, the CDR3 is TGCAGTGCCCCAATAAATCGGGCGGAAAACGGATATGGCTACACCTTC.

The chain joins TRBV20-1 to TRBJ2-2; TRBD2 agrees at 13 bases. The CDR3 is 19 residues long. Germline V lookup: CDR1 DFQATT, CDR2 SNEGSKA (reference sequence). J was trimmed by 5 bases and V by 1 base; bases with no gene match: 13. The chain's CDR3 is CSARAKGGTSGVRTGELFF. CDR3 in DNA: TGCAGTGCTAGAGCCAAAGGGGGGACTAGCGGGGTGAGAACCGGGGAGCTGTTTTTT.

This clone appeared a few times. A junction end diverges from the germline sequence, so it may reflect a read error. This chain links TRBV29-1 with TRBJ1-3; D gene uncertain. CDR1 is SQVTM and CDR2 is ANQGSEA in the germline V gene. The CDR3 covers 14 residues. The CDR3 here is CSVVLGSSANTIYF. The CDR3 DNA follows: TGCAGCGTCGTGTTGGGGTCCTCTGCAAACACCATATATTTT.

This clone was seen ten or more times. The CDR3 DNA reads TGCGCCAGCAGCTTGGGGGGACAGGGAAACGAAGCTTTCTTT. This translates into CASSLGGQGNEAFF. This chain connects TRBV5-1 to TRBJ1-1, with TRBD1 identical over 9 bases. Unmatched junction bases numbered 5, after V lost 0 bases and J lost 8 bases. The germline gives CDR1 SGHRS, CDR2 YFSETQ. CDR3 size: 14 residues.

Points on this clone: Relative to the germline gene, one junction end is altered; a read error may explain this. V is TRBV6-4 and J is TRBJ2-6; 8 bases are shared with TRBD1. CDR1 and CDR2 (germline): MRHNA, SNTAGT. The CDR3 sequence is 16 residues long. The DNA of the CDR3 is TGTACCAGCAGTGACCAGGGGGCGTCTGGGTCCAACGTCCTGACTTTC. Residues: CTSSDQGASGSNVLTF.

The CDR3 nucleotides are TGTGCCAGCAGCCAATTCGCCGGGACTAGCCTATACGAGCAGTACTTC. Its translation: CASSQFAGTSLYEQYF. V gene TRBV3-1 combines with J gene TRBJ2-7; 9 bases map to TRBD2. From germline, CDR1 is LGHDT and CDR2 YNNKEL (reference sequence). This CDR3 spans 16 amino acids. J gave up 4 bases and V 2 bases, and 9 bases lay outside the gene matches.

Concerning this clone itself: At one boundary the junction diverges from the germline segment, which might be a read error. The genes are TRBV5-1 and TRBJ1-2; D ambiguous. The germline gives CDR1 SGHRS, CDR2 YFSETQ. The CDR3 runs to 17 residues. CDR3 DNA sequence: TGCGCCAGCAGCTTGTCCGGGCAGCGAGTTGGGTACTACGGCTACACCTTC. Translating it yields CASSLSGQRVGYYGYTF. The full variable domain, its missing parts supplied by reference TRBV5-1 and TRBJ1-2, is KAGVTQTPRYLIKTRGQQVTLSCSPISGHRSVSWYQQTPGQGLQFLFEYFSETQRNKGNFPGRFSGRQFSNSRSEMNVSTLELGDSALYLCASSLSGQRVGYYGYTFGSGTRLTVV.

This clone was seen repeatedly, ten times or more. CDR3 protein: CATSEAGGPSYEQYF. CDR3 DNA: TGTGCCACCAGTGAGGCGGGAGGCCCCTCCTACGAGCAGTACTTC. V usage is TRBV24-1 and J usage is TRBJ2-7, with TRBD2 matching over 8 bases. This CDR3 is built from 15 residues. The germline CDR1 and CDR2 sequences are KGHDR and SFDVKD. The J segment lost 0 bases and the V segment lost 4 bases, leaving 4 bases of the junction unmatched.